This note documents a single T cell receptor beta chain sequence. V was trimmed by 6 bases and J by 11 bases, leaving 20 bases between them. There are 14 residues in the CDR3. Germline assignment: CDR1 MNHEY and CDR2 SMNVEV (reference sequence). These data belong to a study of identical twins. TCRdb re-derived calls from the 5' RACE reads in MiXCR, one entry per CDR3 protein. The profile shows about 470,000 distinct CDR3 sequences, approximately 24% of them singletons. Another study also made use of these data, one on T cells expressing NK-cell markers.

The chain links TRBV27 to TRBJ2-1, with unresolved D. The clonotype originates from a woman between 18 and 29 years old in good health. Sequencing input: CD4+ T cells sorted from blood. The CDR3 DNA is TGTGCCAGCAGATCCGCAAGAAACTCAGGCCAGCAGTTCTTC. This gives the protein CASRSARNSGQQFF.